What follows are 25 T cell receptor beta chains derived from one specimen sequenced in a study of beta chain features in type 1 diabetes. Study-wide points: TCRB CDR3 length was moderately but significantly reduced in all four CD4+ subsets of Type 1 diabetes patients.

No antigens are known for them. Every isolated RNA sample was fully reverse transcribed, so sequencing captured expressed TCRB transcripts. Produced via immunoSEQ multiplex PCR; TCRdb's table is partial and in-frame only. The sample has some 170,000 clones; roughly 59% are singletons. The source material was naive CD4+ T cells from blood. These TCRs come from a man aged 25-40 years with type 1 diabetes.

This sequence joins TRBV2 and TRBJ2-1; the D is unclear. Germline V gene lookup returns CDR1 SNHLY and CDR2 FYNNEI. V was pared by 6 bases and J by 4 bases, with 4 bases between. There are 11 residues in the CDR3. This CDR3 is CASSWYNEQFF. Written as DNA, the CDR3 is TGTGCCAGCAGCTGGTACAATGAGCAGTTCTTC.

The chain links TRBV29-1 to TRBJ1-4, with 11 bases matching TRBD1. The CDR3 has 17 amino acids. CDR1 and CDR2 (germline): SQVTM, ANQGSEA. After removal of 7 bases from V and 5 bases from J, the junction contained 15 bases not matched to a gene. This chain's CDR3 is CSEDRGQGYTKNEKLFF. The CDR3 coding sequence is TGCAGCGAGGACAGGGGGCAGGGATATACGAAGAATGAAAAACTGTTTTTT.

This clone was detected a few times. This chain links TRBV13 with TRBJ2-7; 12 bases map to TRBD2. The CDR3 covers 18 residues. Germline trimming cut 0 bases from V and 2 bases from J; bases unmatched to any gene: 8. CDR1 and CDR2 (germline): PRHDT, FYEKMQ (reference sequence). CDR3 nucleotide sequence: TGTGCCAGCAGCTTAGGGGACCGAGGGACTAGCGGGCCCTACGAGCAGTACTTC. Translating gives CASSLGDRGTSGPYEQYF.

The chain couples TRBV9 to TRBJ1-1; a weak D match, TRBD1 (6 bases). CDR3 length: 15 amino acids. Germline V gene data show CDR1 as SGDLS and CDR2 as YYNGEE. V was cut by 3 bases and J by 2 bases, with 14 bases left in between. CDR3 residues: CASSALQGENTEAFF. The CDR3 DNA reads as TGTGCCAGCAGCGCCCTACAGGGAGAAAACACTGAAGCTTTCTTT. Together with reference TRBV9 and TRBJ1-1, the CDR3 gives the full variable domain: DSGVTQTPKHLITATGQRVTLRCSPRSGDLSVYWYQQSLDQGLQFLIQYYNGEERAKGNILERFSAQQFPDLHSELNLSSLELGDSALYFCASSALQGENTEAFFGQGTRLTVV.

The rearrangement uses TRBV14 and TRBJ1-2; 9 bases are a match to TRBD1. Looked up from germline, CDR1 is SGHDN and CDR2 is FVKESK. The CDR3 contains 14 residues. After removal of 1 base from V and 6 bases from J, the junction contained 3 bases not matched to a gene. CDR3: CASSQAGTGHGYTF. CDR3 in DNA: TGTGCCAGCAGCCAAGCCGGGACAGGGCATGGCTACACCTTC.

This chain links TRBV30 with TRBJ1-4; D remains ambiguous. Germline assignment: CDR1 GTSNPN and CDR2 SVGIG (reference sequence). Trimming left V 0 bases short and J 7 bases short, with 15 bases between. CDR3 size: 15 residues. CDR3: CAWSVRKGFPEKLFF. As DNA, the CDR3 is TGTGCCTGGAGTGTACGGAAGGGATTTCCTGAAAAACTGTTTTTT.

Turning to this clone: This sample also contains other DNA sequences that code for the same CDR3. This sequence joins TRBV30 and TRBJ2-7; D gene unclear. V lost 1 base and J lost 2, with 3 bases in between. The CDR3 covers 11 residues. CDR1 and CDR2 from the germline V gene are GTSNPN and SVGIG (reference sequence). CDR3 bases: TGTGCCTGGAGTGCCGCCTACGAGCAGTACTTC. Amino acid sequence: CAWSAAYEQYF.

To note about this clone: The junction and the germline gene differ at one end; a read error may be behind it. The CDR3 nucleotides are TGTGCCAGCAGCGTAGCTACGCGGATCTCAAATTTT. Protein sequence: CASSVATRISNF. The J gene is TRBJ2-3, the V gene TRBV9; D is undetermined. Germline-derived CDR1 and CDR2 are SGDLS and YYNGEE. The CDR3 sequence is 12 residues long.

This chain connects TRBV7-2 to TRBJ2-5; D perhaps matches TRBD2 (6 bases). With 8 bases removed from V and 13 bases from J, the gap between germline ends came to 26 bases. The germline gives CDR1 SGHTA, CDR2 FQGNSA. This CDR3 is 14 amino acids long. The CDR3 DNA is TGTGCCAGCGAATCTGGGCCTAGCGATCCTCCTCCGTACTTC. This gives the protein CASESGPSDPPPYF.

A few counts support this clone. The CDR3 sequence: CASSSSSSSGNTIYF. The DNA for the CDR3 is TGTGCCAGCAGCTCCAGTTCGAGCTCTGGAAACACCATATATTTT. The J gene is TRBJ1-3, the V gene TRBV28; the D is unclear. Germline values: CDR1 MDHEN, CDR2 SYDVKM. V shed 6 bases and J shed 0 bases, with 12 bases lying between them. CDR3 size: 15 residues.

To note about this clone: No conserved phenylalanine or tryptophan is present at the end of the CDR3, so a read error is the likely explanation. The rearrangement links TRBV20-1 to TRBJ1-1; D not certain. The germline gives CDR1 DFQATT, CDR2 SNEGSKA (reference sequence). CDR3 length: 10 amino acids. V gave up 4 bases and J gave up 4 bases, with 4 bases separating them. The CDR3 DNA is TGCAGTGCTACCTTCACTGAAGCTTTCCTT. Protein product: CSATFTEAFL.

This sequence joins TRBV29-1 and TRBJ1-2; the D is unclear. Per the germline V gene, CDR1 is SQVTM and CDR2 is ANQGSEA. The V gene lost 0 bases and the J gene lost 7 bases, with 18 bases spanning the gap. CDR3 length: 15 residues. In DNA, the CDR3 is TGCAGCGTTGAAGATCAAAGGGCATCCCAACTTGGCTACACCTTC. Translation gives CSVEDQRASQLGYTF.

The J gene is TRBJ2-7, the V gene TRBV18, with D hard to call. V lost 2 bases, J lost 5 bases, and 19 bases lay in between. Germline CDR1 is KGHSH and CDR2 is LQKENI. The CDR3 runs 16 residues. The CDR3 reads CASSPVDKPGSDEQYF. The CDR3 DNA reads TGTGCCAGCTCACCAGTCGACAAACCCGGTTCGGACGAGCAGTACTTC.

Remarks on this clone: The same CDR3 can be traced to other DNA sequences in this sample. The chain combines TRBV7-2 with TRBJ2-5; D remains unclear. The CDR3 loop spans 12 amino acids. Trimming cost V 1 base and J 2 bases, with 2 bases left between them. Germline V gene lookup returns CDR1 SGHTA and CDR2 FQGNSA. The CDR3 region is CASSLDQETQYF. The CDR3 bases are TGTGCCAGCAGCTTAGATCAAGAGACCCAGTACTTC.

This chain uses TRBV29-1 with TRBJ2-3, with 9 bases fitting TRBD1. V was pared by 7 bases and J by 1 base, with 6 bases of the junction left unmatched. The CDR3 sequence is 14 residues long. Germline values: CDR1 SQVTM, CDR2 ANQGSEA. The CDR3 loop reads CSALTGGGTDTQYF. The CDR3, as DNA: TGCAGCGCCCTGACAGGGGGGGGCACAGATACGCAGTATTTT.

The rearrangement uses TRBV4-3 and TRBJ1-2, with 9 bases identical to TRBD1. V shed 3 bases and J 3 bases; nucleotides not matched to a gene: 2. Germline-derived CDR1 and CDR2 are LGHNA and YSLEER. The CDR3 consists of 14 residues. CDR3 DNA: TGCGCCAGCAGCCAGGGGGACAGGGACTATGGCTACACCTTC. Residues: CASSQGDRDYGYTF.

This clone was detected a few times. V usage is TRBV7-2 and J usage is TRBJ2-2; D not resolved. This CDR3 is built from 18 residues. Trimming left V 1 base short and J 2 bases short, with 17 bases between. From germline, CDR1 is SGHTA and CDR2 FQGNSA. Here the CDR3 reads CASSLEAPDRLNTGELFF. Here the CDR3 DNA reads TGTGCCAGCAGCTTAGAGGCCCCAGATCGATTAAACACCGGGGAGCTGTTTTTT.

V gene TRBV7-2 combines with J gene TRBJ2-5; the match to TRBD1 covers 9 bases. This CDR3 region has 17 residues. Trimming removed 4 bases from V and 5 bases from J; junction bases left unmatched: 14. CDR1 and CDR2 (germline): SGHTA, FQGNSA. This chain's CDR3 is CASSSSWTGVRGETQYF. CDR3 in DNA: TGTGCCAGCAGCTCCTCCTGGACAGGGGTTCGAGGGGAGACCCAGTACTTC.

The chain uses TRBV29-1 and TRBJ2-7; TRBD1 matches 12 bases. Germline loops: CDR1 SQVTM, CDR2 ANQGSEA. V was clipped by 2 bases and J by 7 bases; unmatched bases: 6. This CDR3 contains 14 residues. CDR3 loop: CSVESGTGGREQYF. The CDR3 region has the DNA TGCAGCGTTGAATCGGGGACAGGGGGCCGGGAGCAGTACTTC.

This sequence joins TRBV7-8 and TRBJ2-3; D call uncertain. V lost 3 bases and J 1 base, leaving 5 bases between the germline ends. CDR3 length equals 13 residues. Germline-derived CDR1 and CDR2 are SGHVS and FQNEAQ. The CDR3 DNA sequence: TGTGCCAGCAGCTTTTGGGGCACAGATACGCAGTATTTT. This sequence encodes CASSFWGTDTQYF.

This rearrangement joins TRBV7-9 to TRBJ1-1; TRBD1 agrees at 11 bases. V dropped 3 bases and J dropped 4; count of bases not matched to a gene: 4. Germline V lookup: CDR1 SEHNR, CDR2 FQNEAQ (reference sequence). The CDR3 has 15 amino acids. CDR3 bases: TGTGCCAGCAGCTTGTGGACAGGGGGCAGCACTGAAGCTTTCTTT. Amino acids: CASSLWTGGSTEAFF.

The rearrangement uses TRBV7-2 and TRBJ2-4; tentatively, D is TRBD1 (6 bases). This CDR3 comprises 15 residues. Trimming left V 2 bases short and J 4 bases short, with 12 bases between. Germline V CDR1 and CDR2: SGHTA, FQGNSA. The CDR3 region has the DNA TGTGCCAGCAGCTTAAAGGCAGGGGTTAAAAACATTCAGTACTTC. Translating gives CASSLKAGVKNIQYF. Together with reference TRBV7-2 and TRBJ2-4, the CDR3 gives the full variable domain: GAGVSQSPSNKVTEKGKDVELRCDPISGHTALYWYRQSLGQGLEFLIYFQGNSAPDKSGLPSDRFSAERTGGSVSTLTIQRTQQEDSAVYLCASSLKAGVKNIQYFGAGTRLSVL.

V and J are TRBV29-1 and TRBJ1-2; TRBD1 matches at 7 bases. The CDR3 has 13 amino acids. The J segment lost 5 bases and the V segment lost 4 bases, leaving 7 bases of the junction unmatched. CDR1 is SQVTM and CDR2 is ANQGSEA in the germline V gene. CDR3 protein: CSVGVGTEYGYTF. The CDR3 bases are TGCAGCGTTGGAGTGGGGACAGAGTATGGCTACACCTTC.

This chain joins TRBV5-1 and TRBJ2-3, with D maybe TRBD1 (5 bases). The CDR3 sequence is 13 residues long. V shed 0 bases and J shed 9 bases, with 11 bases lying between them. The germline gives CDR1 SGHRS, CDR2 YFSETQ. The CDR3 nucleotides are TGCGCCAGCAGCTTGGACGAGAGACAGACGCAGTATTTT. Translating gives CASSLDERQTQYF.

The genes are TRBV5-4 and TRBJ1-2; TRBD1 matches at 8 bases. CDR3 size: 15 residues. From germline, CDR1 is SGHNT and CDR2 YYREEE (reference sequence). V gave up 0 bases and J gave up 3 bases; unmatched junction bases: 4. The CDR3 region is CASSLDPTGDYGYTF. For the CDR3, the DNA is TGTGCCAGCAGCTTGGACCCGACAGGGGACTATGGCTACACCTTC.